This TCR beta chain came from a study of a mutant IDH1 vaccine in newly diagnosed glioma. Study information: The V12 visit happened in week 35, and the V13 visit happened in week 47.

Germline-derived CDR1 and CDR2 are SGHRS and YFSETQ. CDR3 length: 15 residues. V dropped 2 bases and J dropped 1 base, with 9 bases sitting between them. Regarding this clone: Antigen unknown.

The time point: week 47, end of study. Vaccination comprised doses that each held 300 ug of mutant IDH1 20-mer peptide, plus topical imiquimod. TCRdb's table, derived via immunoSEQ multiplex PCR, lists solely in-frame clones and lacks some. The sample yields some 32,000 clones, roughly 87% seen once. The clonotype comes from a man aged 35-49 years with glioma. The input for sequencing was PBMCs, taken from a glioma patient whose treatment included an IDH1 peptide vaccine. V is TRBV5-1 and J is TRBJ2-2; D may correspond to TRBD1 or TRBD2 (5 bases each). CDR3 sequence reads: CASSFGAGNTGELFF. CDR3 bases: TGCGCCAGCAGCTTTGGGGCGGGGAACACCGGGGAGCTGTTTTTT. Full variable domain (outside the CDR3, taken from reference TRBV5-1 and TRBJ2-2): KAGVTQTPRYLIKTRGQQVTLSCSPISGHRSVSWYQQTPGQGLQFLFEYFSETQRNKGNFPGRFSGRQFSNSRSEMNVSTLELGDSALYLCASSFGAGNTGELFFGEGSRLTVL.